Here is one T cell receptor (beta chain) with its context. The antigen is not known. This entry belongs to a study of T cells in Graves' hyperthyroidism and ophthalmopathy. This CDR3 has 16 residues. Germline trimming cut 4 bases from V and 0 bases from J; bases unmatched to any gene: 9. Germline assignment: CDR1 SGHRS and CDR2 YFSETQ. Researchers amplified the TCR beta CDR3 regions from RNA transcripts. Using the HTBI primer set, a first-round RT-PCR was run on the TCR CDR3. TCRdb fed the multiplex PCR reads into MiXCR, producing one record per CDR3 protein. Here the sample spans fewer than 650,000 distinct CDR3 sequences, 40% to 55% being singletons. Criteria for exclusion of patients were uncontrolled infection, other autoimmune disease, pregnancy or lactation. Findings and caveats of the study: Median prediction lead before ophthalmopathy onset was roughly 6 months with the model.

The genes are TRBV5-1 and TRBJ2-7; TRBD2 matches at 8 bases. Sequencing was carried out using peripheral blood or thyroid tissue (not recorded which). The sequence was obtained from an adult woman with Graves' disease, either hyperthyroidism or ophthalmopathy (not recorded which). The CDR3 spells CASSLEGGRNSYEQYF. CDR3 DNA sequence: TGCGCCAGCAGCCTAGAGGGCGGGAGGAACTCCTACGAGCAGTACTTC.